This T cell receptor beta chain is from a study of blood T cell repertoires in COVID-19. As for the study in general: Acute-phase and convalescent COVID-19 samples originated in the United States, Italy and Spain.

In the authors' workflow: Using reference gene primer amplification, nucleated cell counts were estimated. The protocol was immunoSEQ multiplex PCR, while the TCRdb copy is restricted to in-frame clones and leaves out a portion. V, J and clone size reflect that table, while D and trimming were determined from the DNA. Among about 250,000 clones listed, approximately 79% were seen once. CDR3 length: 15 amino acids. Germline V gene data show CDR1 as SGHNT and CDR2 as YENEEA. Trimming took 5 bases from V and 2 from J; bases not matched to a gene: 8. The chain joins TRBV11-3 to TRBJ1-1; 7 bases fit TRBD1. The sample consisted of peripheral blood. The clonotype was recovered from a woman aged 40 to 50 with active or convalescent COVID-19. In DNA form, the CDR3 reads TGTGCCAGCAGCACTACAGGGGCGGGAAACACTGAAGCTTTCTTT. Translated, it gives CASSTTGAGNTEAFF.